This TCR beta chain was found in a study of T cells after yellow fever vaccination. From the 5' RACE reads, TCRdb called clonotypes with MiXCR, one entry per CDR3 protein. The sample lists about 400,000 distinct CDR3 sequences, 6.2% seen once, with 15% in the top ten. CDR3 length equals 14 residues. Trimming took off 0 bases at V and 6 bases at J, with 10 bases between the two ends. Germline assignment: CDR1 SGHRS and CDR2 YFSETQ. The sequences come from PBMCs, collected 5 days after the yellow fever booster vaccination. This TCR was sampled from a man aged 25 to 40 who received the YFV17D yellow fever vaccine. The chain joins TRBV5-1 to TRBJ2-1; D remains ambiguous. DNA for the CDR3: TGCGCCAGCAGCTTGGACCCCGGTGGCAATGAGCAGTTCTTC. This codes for CASSLDPGGNEQFF.